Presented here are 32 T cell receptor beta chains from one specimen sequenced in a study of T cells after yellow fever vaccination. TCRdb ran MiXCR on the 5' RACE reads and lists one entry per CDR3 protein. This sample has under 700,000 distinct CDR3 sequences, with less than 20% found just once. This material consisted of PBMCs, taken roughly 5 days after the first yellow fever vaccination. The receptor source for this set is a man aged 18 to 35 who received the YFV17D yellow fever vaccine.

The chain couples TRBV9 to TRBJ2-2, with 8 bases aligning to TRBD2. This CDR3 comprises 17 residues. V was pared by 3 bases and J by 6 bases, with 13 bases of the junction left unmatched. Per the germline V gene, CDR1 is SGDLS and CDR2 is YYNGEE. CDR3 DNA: TGTGCCAGCAGCGCCGGGGGGGCCGTCTTAGTCGCCGGGGAGCTGTTTTTT. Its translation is CASSAGGAVLVAGELFF.

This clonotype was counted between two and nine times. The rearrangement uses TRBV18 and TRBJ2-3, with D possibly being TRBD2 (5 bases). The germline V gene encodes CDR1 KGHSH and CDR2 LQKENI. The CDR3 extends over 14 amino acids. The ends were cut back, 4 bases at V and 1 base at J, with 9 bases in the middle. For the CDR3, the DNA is TGTGCCAGCTCACTCGGGATGCGCACAGATACGCAGTATTTT. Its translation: CASSLGMRTDTQYF.

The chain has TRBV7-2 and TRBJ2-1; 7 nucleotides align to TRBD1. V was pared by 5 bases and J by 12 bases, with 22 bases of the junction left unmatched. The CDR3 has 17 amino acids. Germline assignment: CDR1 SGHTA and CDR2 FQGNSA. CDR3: CASSPGTEYTMSVTQFF. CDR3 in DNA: TGTGCCAGCAGCCCGGGGACAGAATATACAATGAGTGTTACGCAGTTCTTC.

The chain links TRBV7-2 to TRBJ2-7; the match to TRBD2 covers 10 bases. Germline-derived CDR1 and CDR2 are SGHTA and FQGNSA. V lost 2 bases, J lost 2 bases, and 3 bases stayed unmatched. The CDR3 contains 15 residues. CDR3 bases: TGTGCCAGCAGCTTACGTCTAGCGGGGGCCTACGAGCAGTACTTC. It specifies CASSLRLAGAYEQYF.

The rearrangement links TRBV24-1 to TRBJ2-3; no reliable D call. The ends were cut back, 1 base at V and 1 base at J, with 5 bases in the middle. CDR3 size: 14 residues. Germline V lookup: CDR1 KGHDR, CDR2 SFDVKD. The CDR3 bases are TGTGCCACCAGTGATTTAAGGGGCACAGATACGCAGTATTTT. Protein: CATSDLRGTDTQYF.

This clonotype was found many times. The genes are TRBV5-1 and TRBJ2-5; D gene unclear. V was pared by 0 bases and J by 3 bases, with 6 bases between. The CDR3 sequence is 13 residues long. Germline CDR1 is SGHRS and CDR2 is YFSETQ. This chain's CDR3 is CASSLEAEETQYF. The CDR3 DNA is TGCGCCAGCAGCTTGGAGGCCGAAGAGACCCAGTACTTC.

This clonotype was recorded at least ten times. CDR3 residues: CASSFGGWPEQFF. The DNA for the CDR3 is TGTGCCAGCAGTTTCGGCGGGTGGCCTGAGCAGTTCTTC. V is TRBV12-3 or TRBV12-4 and J is TRBJ2-1, with D possibly TRBD2 on 5 matching bases. The V end was cut by 3 bases, the J end by 9 bases, with 12 bases between. CDR3 length: 13 residues.

DNA for the CDR3: TGTGCCAGCAGCCAAGAATGGACAGGGACCGGGGAGCTGTTTTTT. This translates into CASSQEWTGTGELFF. This chain connects TRBV3-1 to TRBJ2-2; 8 bases are a match to TRBD1. After removal of 0 bases from V and 5 bases from J, the junction contained 2 bases not matched to a gene. Germline V gives CDR1 LGHDT, CDR2 YNNKEL (reference sequence). This CDR3 spans 15 amino acids.

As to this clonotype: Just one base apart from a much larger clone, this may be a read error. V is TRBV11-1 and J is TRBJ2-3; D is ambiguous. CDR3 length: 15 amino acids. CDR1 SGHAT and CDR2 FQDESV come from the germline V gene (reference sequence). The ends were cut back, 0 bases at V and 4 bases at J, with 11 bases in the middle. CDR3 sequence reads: CASSLAPKQSDTQYF. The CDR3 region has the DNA TGTGCCAGCAGCTTAGCGCCCAAGCAGTCAGATACGCAGTATTTT. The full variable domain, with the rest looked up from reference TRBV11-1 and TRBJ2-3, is EAEVAQSPRYKITEKSQAVAFWCDPISGHATLYWYRQILGQGPELLVQFQDESVVDDSQLPKDRFSAERLKGVDSTLKIQPAELGDSAMYLCASSLAPKQSDTQYFGPGTRLTVL.

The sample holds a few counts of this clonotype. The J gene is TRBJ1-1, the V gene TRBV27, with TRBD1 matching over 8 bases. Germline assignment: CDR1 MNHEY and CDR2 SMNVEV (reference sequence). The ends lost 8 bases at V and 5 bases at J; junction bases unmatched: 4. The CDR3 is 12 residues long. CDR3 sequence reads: CASRTGLTEAFF. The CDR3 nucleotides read TGTGCCAGCCGGACAGGGTTAACTGAAGCTTTCTTT.

CDR3: CSALEPNTDTQYF. CDR3 nucleotides: TGCAGTGCTCTGGAGCCAAACACAGATACGCAGTATTTT. This rearrangement joins TRBV20-1 to TRBJ2-3; D unresolved. The CDR3 length is 13 residues. V lost 5 bases and J lost 2, with 11 bases in between. The germline CDR1 and CDR2 sequences are DFQATT and SNEGSKA (reference sequence).

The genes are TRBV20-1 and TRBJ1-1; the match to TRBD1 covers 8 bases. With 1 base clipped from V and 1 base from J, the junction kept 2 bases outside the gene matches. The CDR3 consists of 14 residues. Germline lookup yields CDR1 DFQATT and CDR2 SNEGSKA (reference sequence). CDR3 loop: CSARVGTGNTEAFF. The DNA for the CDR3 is TGCAGTGCTAGAGTGGGGACAGGGAACACTGAAGCTTTCTTT.

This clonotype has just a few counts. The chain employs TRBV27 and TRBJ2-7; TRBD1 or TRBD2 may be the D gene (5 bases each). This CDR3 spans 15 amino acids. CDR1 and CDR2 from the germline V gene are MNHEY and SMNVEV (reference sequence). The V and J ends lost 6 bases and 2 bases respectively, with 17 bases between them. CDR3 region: CASSLSGTGPYEQYF. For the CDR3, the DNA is TGTGCCAGCAGCCTCTCCGGGACCGGCCCCTACGAGCAGTACTTC.

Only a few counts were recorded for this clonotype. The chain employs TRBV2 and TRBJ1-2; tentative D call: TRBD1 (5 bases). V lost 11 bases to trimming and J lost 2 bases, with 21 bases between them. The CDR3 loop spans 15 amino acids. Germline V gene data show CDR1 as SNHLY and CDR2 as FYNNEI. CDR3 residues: CAAAGLGRGNYGYTF. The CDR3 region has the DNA TGTGCCGCAGCGGGCCTTGGACGGGGGAACTATGGCTACACCTTC.

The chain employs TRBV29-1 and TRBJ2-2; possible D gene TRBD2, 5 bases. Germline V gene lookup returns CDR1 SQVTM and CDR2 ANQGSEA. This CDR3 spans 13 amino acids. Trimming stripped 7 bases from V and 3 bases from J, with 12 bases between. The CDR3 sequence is CSASRADTGELFF. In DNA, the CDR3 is TGCAGCGCTTCCCGAGCGGACACCGGGGAGCTGTTTTTT.

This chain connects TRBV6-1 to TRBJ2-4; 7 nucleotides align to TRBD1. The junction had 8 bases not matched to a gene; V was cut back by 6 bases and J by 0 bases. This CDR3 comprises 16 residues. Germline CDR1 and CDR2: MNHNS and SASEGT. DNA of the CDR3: TGTGCCAGCAGCCCCGGGACAGTGCTAGCCAAAAACATTCAGTACTTC. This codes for CASSPGTVLAKNIQYF.

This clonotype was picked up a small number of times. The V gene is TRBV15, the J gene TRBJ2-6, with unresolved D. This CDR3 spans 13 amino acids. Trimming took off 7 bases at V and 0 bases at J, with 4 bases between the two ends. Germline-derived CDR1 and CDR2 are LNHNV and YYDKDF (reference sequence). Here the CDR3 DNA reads TGTGCCACCAAGAGCTCTGGGGCCAACGTCCTGACTTTC. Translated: CATKSSGANVLTF.

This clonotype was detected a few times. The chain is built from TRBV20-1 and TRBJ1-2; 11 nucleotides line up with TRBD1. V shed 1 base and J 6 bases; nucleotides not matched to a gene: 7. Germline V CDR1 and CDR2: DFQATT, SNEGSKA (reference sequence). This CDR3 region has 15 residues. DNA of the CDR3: TGCAGTGCTAGAGGAGGGACAGGGGGGCCAAATGGCTACACCTTC. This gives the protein CSARGGTGGPNGYTF.

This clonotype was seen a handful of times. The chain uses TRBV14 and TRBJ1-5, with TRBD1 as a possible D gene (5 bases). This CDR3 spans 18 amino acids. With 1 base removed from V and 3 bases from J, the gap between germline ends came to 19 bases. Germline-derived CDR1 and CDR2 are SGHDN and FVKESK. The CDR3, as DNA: TGTGCCAGCAGCCAAGGAAAGTCGCGCCGGGGGATCAATCAGCCCCAGCATTTT. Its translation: CASSQGKSRRGINQPQHF.

This CDR3 reads CASRGTGGPTDTQYF. Here the CDR3 DNA reads TGTGCCAGCAGGGGGACAGGGGGACCAACAGATACGCAGTATTTT. The chain has TRBV5-6 and TRBJ2-3, with 11 bases matching TRBD1. This CDR3 contains 15 residues. V dropped 5 bases and J dropped 3; count of bases not matched to a gene: 5. The germline V gene encodes CDR1 SGHDT and CDR2 YYEEEE. Combining the CDR3 with reference TRBV5-6 and TRBJ2-3 gives the whole variable domain DAGVTQSPTHLIKTRGQQVTLRCSPKSGHDTVSWYQQALGQGPQFIFQYYEEEERQRGNFPDRFSGHQFPNYSSELNVNALLLGDSALYLCASRGTGGPTDTQYFGPGTRLTVL.

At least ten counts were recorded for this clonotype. The CDR3 DNA sequence: TGTGCCAGCAGAGGCGGTGCAGATACGCAGTATTTT. Its translation is CASRGGADTQYF. V is TRBV6-5 and J is TRBJ2-3, with D unresolved. V lost 6 bases and J lost 4, with 8 bases in between. Germline assignment: CDR1 MNHEY and CDR2 SVGAGI. This CDR3 contains 12 residues.

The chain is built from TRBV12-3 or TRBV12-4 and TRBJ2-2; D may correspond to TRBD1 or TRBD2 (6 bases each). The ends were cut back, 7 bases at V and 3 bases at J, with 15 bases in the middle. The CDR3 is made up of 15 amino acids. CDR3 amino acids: CASNEGGWDTGELFF. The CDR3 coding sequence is TGTGCCAGCAATGAGGGGGGCTGGGACACCGGGGAGCTGTTTTTT.

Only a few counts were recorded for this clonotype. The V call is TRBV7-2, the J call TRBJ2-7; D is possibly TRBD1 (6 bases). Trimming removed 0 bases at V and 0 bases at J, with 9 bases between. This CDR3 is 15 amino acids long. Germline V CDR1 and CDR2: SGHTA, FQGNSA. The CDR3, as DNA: TGTGCCAGCAGCTTAGCGGACAGCCGCTCCTACGAGCAGTACTTC. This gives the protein CASSLADSRSYEQYF.

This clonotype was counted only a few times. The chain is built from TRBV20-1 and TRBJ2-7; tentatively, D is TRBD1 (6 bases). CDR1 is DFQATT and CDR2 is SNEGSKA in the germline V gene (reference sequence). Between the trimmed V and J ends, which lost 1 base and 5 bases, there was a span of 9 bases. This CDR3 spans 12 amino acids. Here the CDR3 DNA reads TGCAGTGCTAGAGGGACAGTTGACGAGCAGTACTTC. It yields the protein CSARGTVDEQYF.

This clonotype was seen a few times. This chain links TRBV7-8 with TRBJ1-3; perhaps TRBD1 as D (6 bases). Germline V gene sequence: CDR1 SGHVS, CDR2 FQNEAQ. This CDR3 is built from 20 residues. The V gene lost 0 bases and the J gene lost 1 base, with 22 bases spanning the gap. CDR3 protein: CASSLAPSRTGQKSGNTIYF. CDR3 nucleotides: TGTGCCAGCAGCTTAGCCCCATCGAGAACAGGGCAAAAATCTGGAAACACCATATATTTT.

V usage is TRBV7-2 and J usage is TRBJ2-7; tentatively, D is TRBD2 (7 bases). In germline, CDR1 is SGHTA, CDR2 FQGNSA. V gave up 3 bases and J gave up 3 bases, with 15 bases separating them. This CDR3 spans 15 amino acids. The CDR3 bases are TGTGCCAGCAGCTTGGCTTGGGGGGGGCGCTACGAGCAGTACTTC. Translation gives CASSLAWGGRYEQYF.

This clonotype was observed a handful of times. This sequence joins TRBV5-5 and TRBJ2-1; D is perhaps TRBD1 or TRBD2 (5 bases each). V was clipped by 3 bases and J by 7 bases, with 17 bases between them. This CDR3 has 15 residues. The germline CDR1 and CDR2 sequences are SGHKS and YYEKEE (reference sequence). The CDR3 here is CASSYGRGAGNEQFF. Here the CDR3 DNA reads TGTGCCAGCAGCTACGGCAGAGGGGCAGGGAATGAGCAGTTCTTC.

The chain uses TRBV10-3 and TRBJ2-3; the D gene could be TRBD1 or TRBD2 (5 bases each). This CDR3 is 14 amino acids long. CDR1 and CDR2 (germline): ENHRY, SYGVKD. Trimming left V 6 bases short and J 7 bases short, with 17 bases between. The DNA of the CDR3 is TGTGCCATCAGCCCGAATGTAGGGACCCATACGCAGTATTTT. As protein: CAISPNVGTHTQYF.

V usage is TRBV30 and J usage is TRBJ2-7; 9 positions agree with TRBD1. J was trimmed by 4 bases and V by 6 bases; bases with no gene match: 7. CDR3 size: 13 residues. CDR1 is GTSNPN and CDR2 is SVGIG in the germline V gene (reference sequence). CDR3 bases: TGTGCCTGTGGGACAGGGATAGGGTACGAGCAGTACTTC. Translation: CACGTGIGYEQYF.

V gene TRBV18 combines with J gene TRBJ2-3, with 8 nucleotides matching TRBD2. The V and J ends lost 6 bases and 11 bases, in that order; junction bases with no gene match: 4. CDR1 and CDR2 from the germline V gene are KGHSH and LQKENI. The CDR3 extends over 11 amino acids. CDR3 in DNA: TGTGCCAGCTCCCCGCTAGCGGGGCAGTATTTT. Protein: CASSPLAGQYF.

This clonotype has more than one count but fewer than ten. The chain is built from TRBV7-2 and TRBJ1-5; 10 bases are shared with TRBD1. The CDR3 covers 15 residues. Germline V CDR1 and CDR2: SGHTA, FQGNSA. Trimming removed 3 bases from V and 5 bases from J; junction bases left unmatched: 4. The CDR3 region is CASSFGTGAHQPQHF. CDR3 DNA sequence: TGTGCCAGCAGCTTCGGGACAGGGGCCCATCAGCCCCAGCATTTT.

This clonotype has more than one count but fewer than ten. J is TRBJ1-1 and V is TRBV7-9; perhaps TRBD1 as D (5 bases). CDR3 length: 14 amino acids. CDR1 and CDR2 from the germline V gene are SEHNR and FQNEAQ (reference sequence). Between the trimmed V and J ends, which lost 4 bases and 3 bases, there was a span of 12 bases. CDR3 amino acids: CASSSQGTDTEAFF. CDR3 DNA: TGTGCCAGCAGCTCTCAGGGCACGGACACTGAAGCTTTCTTT.